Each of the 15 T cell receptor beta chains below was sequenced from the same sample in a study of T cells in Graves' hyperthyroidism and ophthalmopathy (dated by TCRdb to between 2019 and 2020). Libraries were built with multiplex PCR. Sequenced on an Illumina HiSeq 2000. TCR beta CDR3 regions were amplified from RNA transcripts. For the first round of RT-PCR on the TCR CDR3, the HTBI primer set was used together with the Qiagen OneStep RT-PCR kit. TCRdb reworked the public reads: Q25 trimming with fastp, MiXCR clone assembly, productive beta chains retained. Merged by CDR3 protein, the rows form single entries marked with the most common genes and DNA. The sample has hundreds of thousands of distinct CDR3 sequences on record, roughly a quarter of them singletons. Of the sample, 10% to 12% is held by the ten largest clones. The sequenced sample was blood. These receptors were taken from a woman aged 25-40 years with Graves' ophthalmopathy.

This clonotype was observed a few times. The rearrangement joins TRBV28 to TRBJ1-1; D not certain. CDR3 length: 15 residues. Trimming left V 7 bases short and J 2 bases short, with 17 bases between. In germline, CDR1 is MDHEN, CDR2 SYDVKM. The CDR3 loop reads CASKPTERINTEAFF. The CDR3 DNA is TGTGCCAGCAAACCCACCGAGAGGATTAACACTGAAGCTTTCTTT.

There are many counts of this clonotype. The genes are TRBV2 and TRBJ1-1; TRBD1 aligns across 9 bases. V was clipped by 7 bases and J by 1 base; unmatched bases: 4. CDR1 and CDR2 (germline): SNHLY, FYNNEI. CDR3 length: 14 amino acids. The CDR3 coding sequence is TGTGCCAGCACGCCGGGACAGGGGAACACTGAAGCTTTCTTT. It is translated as CASTPGQGNTEAFF.

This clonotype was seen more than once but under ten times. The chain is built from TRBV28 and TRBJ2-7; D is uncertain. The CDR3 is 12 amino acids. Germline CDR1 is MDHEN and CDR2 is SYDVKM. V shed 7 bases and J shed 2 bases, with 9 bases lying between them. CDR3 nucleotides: TGTGCCAGCAACCGGCGAACCTACGAGCAGTACTTC. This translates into CASNRRTYEQYF.

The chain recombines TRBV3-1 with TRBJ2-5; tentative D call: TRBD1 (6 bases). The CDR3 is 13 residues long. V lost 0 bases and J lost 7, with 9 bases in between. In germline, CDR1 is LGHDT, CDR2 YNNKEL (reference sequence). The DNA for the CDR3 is TGTGCCAGCAGCCAAGATAAGGGGGTGACCCAGTACTTC. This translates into CASSQDKGVTQYF.

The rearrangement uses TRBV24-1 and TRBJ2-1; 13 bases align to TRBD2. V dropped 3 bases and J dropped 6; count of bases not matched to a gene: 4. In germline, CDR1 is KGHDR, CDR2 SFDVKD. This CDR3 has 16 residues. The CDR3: CATSDRTSGSINEQFF. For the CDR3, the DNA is TGTGCCACCAGTGATCGGACTAGCGGGAGTATCAATGAGCAGTTCTTC.

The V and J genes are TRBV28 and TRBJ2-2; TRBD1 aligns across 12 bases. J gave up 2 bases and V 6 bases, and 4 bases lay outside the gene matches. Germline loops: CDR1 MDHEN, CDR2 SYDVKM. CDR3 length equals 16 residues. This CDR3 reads CASRTGTGGNTGELFF. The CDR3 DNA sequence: TGTGCCAGCAGAACCGGGACAGGGGGCAACACCGGGGAGCTGTTTTTT.

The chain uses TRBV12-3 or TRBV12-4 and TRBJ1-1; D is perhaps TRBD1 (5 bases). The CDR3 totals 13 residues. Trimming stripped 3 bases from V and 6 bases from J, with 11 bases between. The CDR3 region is CASSFRGFSEAFF. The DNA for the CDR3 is TGTGCCAGCAGTTTTAGGGGATTCTCTGAAGCTTTCTTT.

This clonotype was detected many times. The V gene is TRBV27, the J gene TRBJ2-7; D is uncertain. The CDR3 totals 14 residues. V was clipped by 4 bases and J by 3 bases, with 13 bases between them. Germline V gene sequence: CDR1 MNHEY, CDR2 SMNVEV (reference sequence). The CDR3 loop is CASSSPYSLYEQYF. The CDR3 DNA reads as TGTGCCAGCAGTTCACCATATTCGCTCTACGAGCAGTACTTC.

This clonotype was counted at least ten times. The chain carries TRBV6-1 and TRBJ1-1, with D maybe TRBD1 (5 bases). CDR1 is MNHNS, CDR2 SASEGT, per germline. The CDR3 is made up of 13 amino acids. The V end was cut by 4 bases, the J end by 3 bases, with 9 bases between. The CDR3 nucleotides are TGTGCCAGCAGTGGTGACAGTTACACTGAAGCTTTCTTT. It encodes CASSGDSYTEAFF.

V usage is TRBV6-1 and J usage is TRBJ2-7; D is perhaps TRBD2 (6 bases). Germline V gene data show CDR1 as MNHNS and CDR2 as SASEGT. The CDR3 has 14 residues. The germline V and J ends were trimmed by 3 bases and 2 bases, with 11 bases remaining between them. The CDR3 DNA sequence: TGTGCCAGCAGTGATCGGGGGTCCACCTACGAGCAGTACTTC. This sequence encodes CASSDRGSTYEQYF.

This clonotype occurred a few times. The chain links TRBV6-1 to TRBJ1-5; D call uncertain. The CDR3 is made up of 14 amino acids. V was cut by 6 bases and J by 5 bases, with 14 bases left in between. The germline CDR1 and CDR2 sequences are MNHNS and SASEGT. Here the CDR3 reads CASSSRIAHQPQHF. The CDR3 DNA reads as TGTGCCAGCAGCTCAAGGATCGCCCATCAGCCCCAGCATTTT.

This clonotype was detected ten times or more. CDR3 residues: CSARGGLGSGGPYEQYF. The CDR3 coding sequence is TGCAGTGCTAGAGGGGGATTGGGGAGCGGGGGACCGTACGAGCAGTACTTC. The chain employs TRBV20-1 and TRBJ2-7; 8 bases align to TRBD2. Germline trimming cut 1 base from V and 4 bases from J; bases unmatched to any gene: 15. Germline CDR1 DFQATT, CDR2 SNEGSKA (reference sequence). This CDR3 contains 17 residues.

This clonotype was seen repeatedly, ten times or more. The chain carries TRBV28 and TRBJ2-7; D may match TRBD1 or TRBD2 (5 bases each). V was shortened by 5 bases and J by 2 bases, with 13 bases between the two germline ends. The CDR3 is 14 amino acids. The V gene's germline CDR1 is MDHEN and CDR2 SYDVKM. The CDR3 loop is CASSPWDRPYEQYF. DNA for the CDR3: TGTGCCAGCAGTCCCTGGGACCGACCCTACGAGCAGTACTTC.

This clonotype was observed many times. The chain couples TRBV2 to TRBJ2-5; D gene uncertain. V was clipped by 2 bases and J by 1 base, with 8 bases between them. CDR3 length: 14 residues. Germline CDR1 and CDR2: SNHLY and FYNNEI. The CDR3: CASSETTFQETQYF. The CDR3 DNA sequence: TGTGCCAGCAGTGAAACGACTTTCCAAGAGACCCAGTACTTC. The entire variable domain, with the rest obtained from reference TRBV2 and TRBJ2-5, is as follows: EPEVTQTPSHQVTQMGQEVILRCVPISNHLYFYWYRQILGQKVEFLVSFYNNEISEKSEIFDDQFSVERPDGSNFTLKIRSTKLEDSAMYFCASSETTFQETQYFGPGTRLLVL.

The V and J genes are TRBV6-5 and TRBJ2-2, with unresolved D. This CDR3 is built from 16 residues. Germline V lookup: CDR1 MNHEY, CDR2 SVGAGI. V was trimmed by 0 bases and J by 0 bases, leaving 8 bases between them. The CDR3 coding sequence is TGTGCCAGCAGTTACTCGTACAGTCCGAACACCGGGGAGCTGTTTTTT. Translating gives CASSYSYSPNTGELFF.